What follows are 4 T cell receptor beta chains derived from one specimen sequenced in a study of blood T cell repertoires in COVID-19. The repertoire was sequenced with immunoSEQ multiplex PCR; TCRdb's copy has only in-frame clones and lacks some. The sample has about 210,000 clones; around nine tenths are singletons. The sequenced material came from peripheral blood. The receptors derive from a man aged 18-30 years with active or convalescent COVID-19.

This sequence joins TRBV5-6 and TRBJ2-6; D gene ambiguous. In germline, CDR1 is SGHDT, CDR2 YYEEEE. Trimming left V 0 bases short and J 1 base short, with 8 bases between. This CDR3 is built from 16 residues. CDR3: CASSLALSSGANVLTF. For the CDR3, the DNA is TGTGCCAGCAGCTTGGCCTTATCGTCTGGGGCCAACGTCCTGACTTTC.

This sequence joins TRBV28 and TRBJ2-3; weak D call: TRBD1 (5 bases). The CDR3 runs 14 residues. Trimming cost V 8 bases and J 3 bases, with 15 bases left between them. Germline V gene lookup returns CDR1 MDHEN and CDR2 SYDVKM. The CDR3 nucleotides read TGTGCCAGCTTACTAACAGGCGTTACAGATACGCAGTATTTT. It specifies CASLLTGVTDTQYF.

This chain links TRBV19 with TRBJ2-7; D is possibly TRBD2 (6 bases). V shed 3 bases and J shed 0 bases, with 12 bases lying between them. CDR1 is LNHDA, CDR2 SQIVND, per germline (reference sequence). The CDR3 runs to 15 residues. The CDR3 here is CASSIGGELSYEQYF. CDR3 coding DNA: TGTGCCAGTAGTATCGGCGGGGAGCTCTCCTACGAGCAGTACTTC.

With respect to this clone: Distinct nucleotide sequences in the sample also encode this CDR3. The rearrangement links TRBV7-2 to TRBJ1-2; no clear D. Looked up from germline, CDR1 is SGHTA and CDR2 is FQGNSA. This CDR3 is 13 amino acids long. Trimming removed 5 bases at V and 2 bases at J, with 9 bases between. The CDR3 bases are TGTGCCAGCAGCCTAGGGCAGAACTATGGCTACACCTTC. It translates to CASSLGQNYGYTF.